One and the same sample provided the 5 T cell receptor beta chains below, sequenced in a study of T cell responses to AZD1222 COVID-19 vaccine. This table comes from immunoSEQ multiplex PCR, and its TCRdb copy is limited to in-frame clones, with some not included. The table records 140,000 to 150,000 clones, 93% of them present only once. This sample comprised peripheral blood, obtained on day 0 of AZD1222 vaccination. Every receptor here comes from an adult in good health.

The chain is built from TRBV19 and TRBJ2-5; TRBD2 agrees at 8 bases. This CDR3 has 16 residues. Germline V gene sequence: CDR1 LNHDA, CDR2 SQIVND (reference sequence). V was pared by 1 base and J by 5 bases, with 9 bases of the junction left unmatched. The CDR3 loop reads CASSIVSGSGGETQYF. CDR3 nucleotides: TGTGCCAGTAGTATAGTGAGCGGGAGTGGGGGTGAGACCCAGTACTTC.

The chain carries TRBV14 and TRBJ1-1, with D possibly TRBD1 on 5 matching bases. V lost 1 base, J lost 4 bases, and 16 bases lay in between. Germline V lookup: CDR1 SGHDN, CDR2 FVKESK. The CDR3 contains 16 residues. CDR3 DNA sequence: TGTGCCAGCAGCCAAGTGCCGATAGGGGATGGCACTGAAGCTTTCTTT. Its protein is CASSQVPIGDGTEAFF.

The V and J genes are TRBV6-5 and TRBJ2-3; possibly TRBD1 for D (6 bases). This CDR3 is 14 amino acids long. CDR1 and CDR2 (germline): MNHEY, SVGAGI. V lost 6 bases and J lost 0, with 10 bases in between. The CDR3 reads CASSGTPSTDTQYF. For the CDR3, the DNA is TGTGCCAGCAGCGGGACACCTAGCACAGATACGCAGTATTTT.

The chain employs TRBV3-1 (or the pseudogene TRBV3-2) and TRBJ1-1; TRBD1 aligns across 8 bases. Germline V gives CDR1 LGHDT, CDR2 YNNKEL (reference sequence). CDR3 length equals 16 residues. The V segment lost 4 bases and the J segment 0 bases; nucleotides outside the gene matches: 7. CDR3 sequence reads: CASSPQGAAMNTEAFF. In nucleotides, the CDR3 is TGTGCCAGCAGCCCCCAGGGGGCGGCCATGAACACTGAAGCTTTCTTT.

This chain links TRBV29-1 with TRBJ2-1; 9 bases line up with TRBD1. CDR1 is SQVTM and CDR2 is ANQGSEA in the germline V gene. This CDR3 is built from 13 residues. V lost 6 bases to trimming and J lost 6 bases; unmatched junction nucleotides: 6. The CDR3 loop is CSVERQGGNEQFF. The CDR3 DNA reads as TGCAGCGTCGAACGACAGGGGGGCAATGAGCAGTTCTTC.